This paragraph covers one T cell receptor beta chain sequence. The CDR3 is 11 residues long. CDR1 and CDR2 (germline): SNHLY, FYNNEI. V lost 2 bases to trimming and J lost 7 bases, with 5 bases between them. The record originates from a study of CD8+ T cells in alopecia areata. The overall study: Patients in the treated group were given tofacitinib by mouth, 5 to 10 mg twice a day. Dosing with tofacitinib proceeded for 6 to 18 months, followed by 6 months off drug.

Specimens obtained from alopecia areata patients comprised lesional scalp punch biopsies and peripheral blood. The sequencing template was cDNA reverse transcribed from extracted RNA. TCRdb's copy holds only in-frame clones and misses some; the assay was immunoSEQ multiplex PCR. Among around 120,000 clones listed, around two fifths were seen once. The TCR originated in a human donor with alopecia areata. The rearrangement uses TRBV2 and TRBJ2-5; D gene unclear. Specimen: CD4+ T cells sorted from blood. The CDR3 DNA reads TGTGCCAGCAGTGAATCGAGGACCCAGTACTTC. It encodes CASSESRTQYF.